What follows describes a single T cell receptor (beta chain). The antigen is unknown. The PCR used 60 Vbeta and 13 Jbeta primers. Measured with immunoSEQ multiplex PCR; TCRdb has only the in-frame clones, and not every one. The sample has about 55,000 clones, 75% to 85% seen once. The data belong to a study of cytomegalovirus exposure and HLA in healthy donors. General study points: Analysis performed later found over 15,000 TCR beta sequences associated with HLA alleles at 0.05 false discovery rate. Some V segments could not be told apart, so they were left out, TRBV6-2 and TRBV6-3 among them. As a later analysis revealed, most CMV-associated TCR beta chains appeared HLA-restricted.

CDR3 length: 14 residues. Germline CDR1 and CDR2: KGHSH and LQKENI. Trimming shortened V by 0 bases and J by 1 base, and 6 bases separated the two germline ends. The J gene is TRBJ1-1, the V gene TRBV18; D unclear. Sequencing was performed on PBMCs. The receptor comes from a female donor in good health and CMV-seronegative. The CDR3 nucleotides are TGTGCCAGCTCACCACCGGGCCCGAACACTGAAGCTTTCTTT. This translates into CASSPPGPNTEAFF.